This T cell receptor (beta chain) derives from a study of identical twins. Study-wide results and limits: The study found weaker excess twin sharing in beta out-of-frame sequences. Abundant cord blood beta clonotypes carried fewer insertions; memory repertoires showed none.

Healthy Caucasians alone served as donors. Template switching added a universal primer binding site, and final cDNA carried unique molecular identifiers. TCRdb reprocessed the 5' RACE reads with MiXCR, giving one entry per CDR3 protein. The sample carries about 280,000 distinct CDR3 sequences, about 8.9% recorded once. The CDR3 sequence is 11 residues long. Germline V lookup: CDR1 LNHDA, CDR2 SQIVND (reference sequence). Trimming shortened V by 4 bases and J by 8 bases, and 6 bases separated the two germline ends. This clonotype was seen many times. What it binds is unknown. The same data also went into a second study, on yellow fever vaccine responses in identical twins.

The genes are TRBV19 and TRBJ2-1; D possibly corresponds to TRBD2 (6 bases). This TCR was sampled from a woman younger than 35 in good health. Sequencing was carried out using memory (CD45RO+) T cells sorted from blood. The CDR3 DNA reads TGTGCCAGTAGTAGGGAGGATGAGCAGTTCTTC. It yields the protein CASSREDEQFF.